This passage covers 21 T cell receptor beta chains from one sample sequenced in a study. MiXCR, run by TCRdb on the 5' RACE reads, gives a single entry per CDR3 protein. Among 2,500 to 3,500 distinct CDR3 sequences listed, less than 7.5% were seen once. The sample taken for sequencing was total memory T cells from blood PBMCs. Subset denoted: transitional memory CD4+ T cells. All receptors come from a female donor with HIV.

The V and J genes are TRBV30 and TRBJ1-6; D is unresolved. This CDR3 has 13 residues. Germline lookup yields CDR1 GTSNPN and CDR2 SVGIG (reference sequence). Trimming pared 0 bases from V and 8 bases from J, leaving 8 bases between. The CDR3 DNA reads TGTGCCTGGAGTGTACAAACAGATTCACCCCTCCACTTT. It translates to CAWSVQTDSPLHF.

This clonotype is large (0.1 to 1%) by share. This chain links TRBV6-5 with TRBJ1-2; D unresolved. V was pared by 1 base and J by 7 bases, with 13 bases between. Germline CDR1 MNHEY, CDR2 SVGAGI. The CDR3 length is 14 residues. In nucleotides, the CDR3 is TGTGCCAGCAGTTACTATCGCGCATCCGGTGGCTACACCTTC. This encodes CASSYYRASGGYTF.

By its share, this clonotype is large. The chain combines TRBV10-3 with TRBJ1-1; possibly TRBD1 for D (5 bases). The ends were cut back, 10 bases at V and 8 bases at J, with 20 bases in the middle. Germline CDR1 ENHRY, CDR2 SYGVKD. The CDR3 contains 13 residues. The CDR3 loop is CATHSRGDGEAFF. The CDR3 coding sequence is TGTGCCACTCACTCCAGAGGGGACGGGGAAGCTTTCTTT.

This clonotype is categorized as medium-sized (0.01 to 0.1%). The V and J genes are TRBV5-1 and TRBJ1-1; D possibly corresponds to TRBD1 (5 bases). Germline V gene lookup returns CDR1 SGHRS and CDR2 YFSETQ. The length of the CDR3 is 16 residues. The V and J ends lost 0 bases and 5 bases respectively, with 17 bases between them. The CDR3 nucleotides read TGCGCCAGCAGCTTGGGAGGTACGGGGCGGAGTACTGAAGCTTTCTTT. Amino acids: CASSLGGTGRSTEAFF.

Relative to its sample, this clonotype is medium-sized (0.01 to 0.1%). This chain joins TRBV30 and TRBJ1-4; tentative D call: TRBD1 (5 bases). CDR3 length: 15 residues. Germline V gene sequence: CDR1 GTSNPN, CDR2 SVGIG (reference sequence). Trimming took 2 bases from V and 8 from J, leaving 18 bases between them. The CDR3 nucleotides are TGTGCCTGGAGTTCCGCCGACAGACGTGGGGAAAAACTGTTTTTT. This encodes CAWSSADRRGEKLFF. Drawing the rest from reference TRBV30 and TRBJ1-4, the complete variable domain is SQTIHQWPATLVQPVGSPLSLECTVEGTSNPNLYWYRQAAGRGLQLLFYSVGIGQISSEVPQNLSASRPQDRQFILSSKKLLLSDSGFYLCAWSSADRRGEKLFFGSGTQLSVL.

By frequency in the sample, this clonotype is medium-sized. The rearrangement joins TRBV1 to TRBJ1-1; the table's D gene call, TRBD1, was not cross checked with the DNA. TRBV1 constitutes a pseudogene. The CDR3 is made up of 14 amino acids. CDR3 loop: CTSSPDRGKIEAFF. The CDR3 bases are TGCACCAGCAGCCCGGACAGGGGGAAAATTGAAGCTTTCTTT.

The chain carries TRBV30 and TRBJ1-5; D unresolved. Trimming pared 4 bases from V and 4 bases from J, leaving 11 bases between. This CDR3 contains 13 residues. From germline, CDR1 is GTSNPN and CDR2 SVGIG (reference sequence). DNA of the CDR3: TGTGCCTGGAATACCCAGCTAAATCAGCCCCAGCATTTT. Its protein product is CAWNTQLNQPQHF.

The rearrangement links TRBV2 to TRBJ2-2; 8 bases fit TRBD1. This CDR3 contains 16 residues. Trimming took 8 bases from V and 3 from J; bases not matched to a gene: 11. CDR1 and CDR2 from the germline V gene are SNHLY and FYNNEI. This CDR3 is CASRPSRGRYTGELFF. The CDR3 DNA reads TGTGCCAGCCGCCCAAGCAGGGGGCGGTACACCGGGGAGCTGTTTTTT.

This clonotype is medium-sized (0.01 to 0.1%) by share. The chain combines TRBV20-1 with TRBJ2-1; D is possibly TRBD1 (6 bases). The germline V gene has CDR1 DFQATT and CDR2 SNEGSKA (reference sequence). The CDR3 is made up of 16 amino acids. Trimming shortened V by 6 bases and J by 0 bases, and 18 bases separated the two germline ends. This CDR3 reads CSALVSGANSYNEQFF. The CDR3 nucleotides read TGCAGTGCCCTAGTATCAGGGGCCAACTCCTACAATGAGCAGTTCTTC.

This chain connects TRBV12-3 or TRBV12-4 to TRBJ2-2; D is perhaps TRBD2 (5 bases). The CDR3 has 16 amino acids. Deletions cut 5 bases from V and 0 bases from J, with 13 bases between. The CDR3 bases are TGTGCCAGCAGTCCGGGGTTTGGGACGAACACCGGGGAGCTGTTTTTT. Amino acid sequence: CASSPGFGTNTGELFF.

This clonotype ranks as medium-sized. Mismatch with germline at one junction end may stem from a read error. The chain links TRBV15 to TRBJ1-2, with D hard to call. In germline, CDR1 is LNHNV, CDR2 YYDKDF (reference sequence). The CDR3 contains 12 residues. The CDR3 DNA sequence: TGTGCCACCAGCAGAGAGGCCAAGGGAGAAGCCTTC. It encodes CATSREAKGEAF. The whole variable domain, filled in from reference TRBV15 and TRBJ1-2, reads DAMVIQNPRYQVTQFGKPVTLSCSQTLNHNVMYWYQQKSSQAPKLLFHYYDKDFNNEADTPDNFQSRRPNTSFCFLDIRSPGLGDTAMYLCATSREAKGEAFGSGTRLTVV.

In its sample, this clonotype ranks as medium-sized. The chain carries TRBV14 and TRBJ1-1; 8 positions match TRBD1. There are 13 residues in the CDR3. Germline CDR1 and CDR2: SGHDN and FVKESK. The junction had 4 bases not matched to a gene; V was cut back by 4 bases and J by 6 bases. The CDR3 spells CASSRQQGAEAFF. CDR3 in DNA: TGTGCCAGCAGCCGACAACAGGGGGCTGAAGCTTTCTTT.

This clonotype is medium-sized (0.01 to 0.1%) by share. V and J are TRBV15 and TRBJ1-4, with D unresolved. Deletions cut 5 bases from V and 8 bases from J, with 12 bases between. CDR3 size: 13 residues. The V gene's germline CDR1 is LNHNV and CDR2 YYDKDF (reference sequence). The CDR3 DNA reads as TGTGCCACCAGCGAAGAATTAAGAGAAAAACTGTTTTTT. This translates into CATSEELREKLFF.

This clonotype is labeled medium-sized. The J gene is TRBJ1-2, the V gene TRBV10-3; 8 nucleotides agree with TRBD1. V lost 9 bases and J lost 8; bases outside the gene matches: 8. CDR1 is ENHRY and CDR2 is SYGVKD in the germline V gene. The CDR3 is made up of 12 amino acids. Here the CDR3 DNA reads TGTGCCATACGGACAGGGCAAGACGGCTACACCTTC. Translated: CAIRTGQDGYTF.

This clonotype occurred a few times. The chain couples TRBV11-3 to TRBJ2-1; the match to TRBD2 covers 7 bases. The germline V gene encodes CDR1 SGHNT and CDR2 YENEEA. V was clipped by 1 base and J by 6 bases; unmatched bases: 6. This CDR3 region has 15 residues. The CDR3: CASSLGGGGGNEQFF. The CDR3 DNA reads TGTGCCAGCAGCTTAGGAGGCGGGGGTGGCAATGAGCAGTTCTTC.

The chain is built from TRBV29-1 and TRBJ1-2; 7 bases are a match to TRBD1. This CDR3 is built from 12 residues. Germline-derived CDR1 and CDR2 are SQVTM and ANQGSEA. Trimming removed 7 bases from V and 3 bases from J; junction bases left unmatched: 5. CDR3 nucleotides: TGCAGCGGCCTCGGGACAGACTATGGCTACACCTTC. Its protein product is CSGLGTDYGYTF.

This clonotype was recorded a few times. The chain carries TRBV7-2 and TRBJ1-5; 9 bases fit TRBD1. This CDR3 spans 15 amino acids. Trimming cost V 4 bases and J 10 bases; bases outside gene matches: 11. CDR1 and CDR2 (germline): SGHTA, FQGNSA. The CDR3 sequence: CASSSLPSGQGPQHF. CDR3 sequence (DNA): TGTGCCAGCAGCTCGTTACCTTCGGGACAGGGACCCCAGCATTTT.

In its sample, this clonotype was seen a few times. The V and J genes are TRBV15 and TRBJ2-7; D not certain. Germline V gene data show CDR1 as LNHNV and CDR2 as YYDKDF (reference sequence). Trimming left V 7 bases short and J 0 bases short, with 13 bases between. The CDR3 loop spans 14 amino acids. The CDR3 DNA reads as TGTGCCACCATCCGTACGGTGAGCTCCTACGAGCAGTACGTC. This encodes CATIRTVSSYEQYV.

In nucleotides, the CDR3 is TGTGCCAGCAGTGTATATAGCGGGGGGGCCAAAGATACGCAGTATTTT. It encodes CASSVYSGGAKDTQYF. The V and J genes are TRBV6-1 and TRBJ2-3; TRBD2 matches at 11 bases. CDR1 MNHNS and CDR2 SASEGT come from the germline V gene. The CDR3 has 16 residues. The V and J ends lost 4 bases and 5 bases, in that order; junction bases with no gene match: 8.

By frequency in the sample, this clonotype is medium-sized. The chain recombines TRBV7-2 with TRBJ1-4, with a weak D call TRBD1 (6 bases). The CDR3 sequence is 14 residues long. Germline V lookup: CDR1 SGHTA, CDR2 FQGNSA. Trimming shortened V by 5 bases and J by 2 bases, and 9 bases separated the two germline ends. This CDR3 is CASSGGPTNEKLFF. CDR3 bases: TGTGCCAGCAGCGGGGGCCCCACTAATGAAAAACTGTTTTTT. The full variable domain, with the rest looked up from reference TRBV7-2 and TRBJ1-4, is GAGVSQSPSNKVTEKGKDVELRCDPISGHTALYWYRQSLGQGLEFLIYFQGNSAPDKSGLPSDRFSAERTGGSVSTLTIQRTQQEDSAVYLCASSGGPTNEKLFFGSGTQLSVL.

This clonotype was found a few times. The chain uses TRBV10-3 and TRBJ1-1; no clear D. V was shortened by 4 bases and J by 0 bases, with 12 bases between the two germline ends. This CDR3 has 15 amino acids. The germline CDR1 and CDR2 sequences are ENHRY and SYGVKD. This chain's CDR3 is CAISVGVQMNTEAFF. DNA of the CDR3: TGTGCCATCAGTGTGGGCGTACAGATGAACACTGAAGCTTTCTTT.